This passage covers 8 T cell receptor beta chains from one sample sequenced in a study of CD8 T cells in ankylosing spondylitis. TCRdb used MiXCR to reprocess the 5' RACE reads, holding one entry per CDR3 protein. The table shows about 130,000 distinct CDR3 sequences, with approximately 7.4% occurring only once. Sample: blood, either unsorted or a sorted T cell fraction (not recorded which). The receptors were gathered from a female donor with ankylosing spondylitis or in good health (not recorded which).

CDR3 nucleotide sequence: TGCAGCGTTAGGGGTTTCGACACAGATACGCAGTATTTT. Translation gives CSVRGFDTDTQYF. The V gene is TRBV29-1, the J gene TRBJ2-3, with TRBD1 as a possible D gene (5 bases). Germline loops: CDR1 SQVTM, CDR2 ANQGSEA. This CDR3 has 13 residues. V lost 5 bases and J lost 2, with 11 bases in between.

This clonotype was picked up many times. The chain combines TRBV20-1 with TRBJ2-7, with TRBD2 identical over 12 bases. With 0 bases clipped from V and 5 bases from J, the junction kept 8 bases outside the gene matches. The CDR3 has 16 residues. Germline loops: CDR1 DFQATT, CDR2 SNEGSKA (reference sequence). CDR3 amino acids: CSARELAGGPTNEQYF. CDR3 nucleotides: TGCAGTGCTAGAGAACTAGCGGGGGGCCCAACTAACGAGCAGTACTTC.

Many counts were recorded for this clonotype. The chain couples TRBV5-1 to TRBJ1-4; D is unclear. Germline V gene sequence: CDR1 SGHRS, CDR2 YFSETQ. V lost 4 bases to trimming and J lost 5 bases, with 12 bases between them. CDR3 length: 14 residues. CDR3 coding DNA: TGCGCCAGCAGCCTAAGCGGTTTAAATGAAAAACTGTTTTTT. This codes for CASSLSGLNEKLFF.

This clonotype has only a few counts. V usage is TRBV7-2 and J usage is TRBJ2-5; 9 bases match TRBD1. The CDR3 runs to 16 residues. Germline assignment: CDR1 SGHTA and CDR2 FQGNSA. Trimming took 4 bases from V and 1 from J; bases not matched to a gene: 7. The CDR3 region is CASSSRQGVGQETQYF. The DNA of the CDR3 is TGTGCCAGCAGCTCGCGACAGGGGGTCGGCCAAGAGACCCAGTACTTC.

This clonotype showed up many times. The rearrangement uses TRBV4-1 and TRBJ1-1, with D perhaps matching TRBD1 (6 bases). CDR1 is MGHRA and CDR2 is YSYEKL in the germline V gene. Trimming removed 5 bases at V and 8 bases at J, with 12 bases between. The CDR3 sequence is 12 residues long. CDR3 nucleotide sequence: TGCGCCAGCAGCGACCAGGGGCAGGAAGCTTTCTTT. This gives the protein CASSDQGQEAFF.

This clonotype appeared many times. V usage is TRBV20-1 and J usage is TRBJ1-4; D is perhaps TRBD1 (5 bases). Trimming removed 3 bases from V and 2 bases from J, with 13 bases in between. Looked up from germline, CDR1 is DFQATT and CDR2 is SNEGSKA (reference sequence). The CDR3 covers 15 residues. CDR3 in amino acids: CSARDPRGTNEKLFF. The CDR3 coding sequence is TGCAGTGCTAGGGACCCCCGGGGCACTAATGAAAAACTGTTTTTT.

The sample holds many counts of this clonotype. The V call is TRBV6-1, the J call TRBJ1-3; D possibly corresponds to TRBD1 (5 bases). Germline V gene lookup returns CDR1 MNHNS and CDR2 SASEGT. CDR3 length equals 15 residues. Trimming left V 8 bases short and J 0 bases short, with 14 bases between. The CDR3 DNA follows: TGTGCCAGCCGACGGGACGTTAGCTCTGGAAACACCATATATTTT. It codes for CASRRDVSSGNTIYF.

This clonotype was detected many times. The V call is TRBV4-1, the J call TRBJ1-5, with TRBD1 identical over 8 bases. Germline CDR1 and CDR2: MGHRA and YSYEKL. This CDR3 region has 15 residues. Trimming took 4 bases from V and 5 from J; bases not matched to a gene: 7. In nucleotides, the CDR3 is TGCGCCAGCAGCCTACGACAGGGGCTGGATCAGCCCCAGCATTTT. This sequence encodes CASSLRQGLDQPQHF.